This entry concerns a single T cell receptor beta chain. Its target is unknown. The V and J ends lost 5 bases and 0 bases, in that order; junction bases with no gene match: 10. CDR1 LGHDT and CDR2 YNNKEL come from the germline V gene (reference sequence). This CDR3 has 17 amino acids. This sample's treatment: approximately 18 received Ad26.COV2.S at low or high dose, single or two shots; 5 received placebo; per-sample allocation not given. Vaccine and placebo recipients were sampled on day 63 after the first injection. These data originate in a study of Ad26.COV2.S vaccination and SARS-CoV-2 variants. Libraries were prepared by immunoSEQ multiplex PCR; TCRdb keeps only in-frame clonotypes and omits some of them. This sample carries 300,000 to 450,000 clones, more than 75% of them seen once, and the ten largest clones take about 3.3%. General study points: Following vaccination, spike-specific CD8+ and CD4+ T cell responses reportedly exhibited substantial breadth. Comparability of non-spike TCR breadth was observed across vaccine and placebo recipients.

This TCR was recovered from a person between 18 and 59 years old who received the Ad26.COV2.S COVID-19 vaccine or a placebo. Sequencing was performed on peripheral blood, taken in a trial of Ad26.COV2.S vaccine versus placebo. The chain carries TRBV3-1 (or the pseudogene TRBV3-2) and TRBJ2-7, with 10 bases identical to TRBD2. The CDR3 DNA reads as TGTGCCAGCAGCACGAACGGGACTAGCGAGAGCTCCTACGAGCAGTACTTC. Translating it yields CASSTNGTSESSYEQYF.